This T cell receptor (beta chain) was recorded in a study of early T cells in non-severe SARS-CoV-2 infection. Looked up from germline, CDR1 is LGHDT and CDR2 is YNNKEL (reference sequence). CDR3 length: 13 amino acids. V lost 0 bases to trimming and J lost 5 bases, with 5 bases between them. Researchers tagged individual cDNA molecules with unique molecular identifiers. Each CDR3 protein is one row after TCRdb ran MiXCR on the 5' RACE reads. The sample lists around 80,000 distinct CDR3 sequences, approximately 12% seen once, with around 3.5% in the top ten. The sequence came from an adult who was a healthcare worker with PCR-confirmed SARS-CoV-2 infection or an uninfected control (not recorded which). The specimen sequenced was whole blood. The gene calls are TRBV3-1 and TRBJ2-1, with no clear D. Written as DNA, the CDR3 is TGTGCCAGCAGCCAAGACCGCCACAATGAGCAGTTCTTC. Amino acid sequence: CASSQDRHNEQFF.